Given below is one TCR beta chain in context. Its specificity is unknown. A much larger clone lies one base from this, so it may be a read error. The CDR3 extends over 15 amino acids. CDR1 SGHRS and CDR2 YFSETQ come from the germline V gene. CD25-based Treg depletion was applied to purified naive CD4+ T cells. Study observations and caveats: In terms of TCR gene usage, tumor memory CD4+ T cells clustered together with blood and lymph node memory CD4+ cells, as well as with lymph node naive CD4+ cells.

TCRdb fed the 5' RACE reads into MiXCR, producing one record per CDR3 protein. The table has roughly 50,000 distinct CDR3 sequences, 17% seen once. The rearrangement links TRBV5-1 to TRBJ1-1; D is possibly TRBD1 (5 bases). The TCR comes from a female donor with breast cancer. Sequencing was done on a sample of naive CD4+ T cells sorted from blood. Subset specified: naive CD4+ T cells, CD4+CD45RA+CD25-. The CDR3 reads CASSSPGRLNTGAFF. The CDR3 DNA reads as TGCGCCAGCAGCTCCCCAGGGAGATTGAACACTGGAGCTTTCTTT.